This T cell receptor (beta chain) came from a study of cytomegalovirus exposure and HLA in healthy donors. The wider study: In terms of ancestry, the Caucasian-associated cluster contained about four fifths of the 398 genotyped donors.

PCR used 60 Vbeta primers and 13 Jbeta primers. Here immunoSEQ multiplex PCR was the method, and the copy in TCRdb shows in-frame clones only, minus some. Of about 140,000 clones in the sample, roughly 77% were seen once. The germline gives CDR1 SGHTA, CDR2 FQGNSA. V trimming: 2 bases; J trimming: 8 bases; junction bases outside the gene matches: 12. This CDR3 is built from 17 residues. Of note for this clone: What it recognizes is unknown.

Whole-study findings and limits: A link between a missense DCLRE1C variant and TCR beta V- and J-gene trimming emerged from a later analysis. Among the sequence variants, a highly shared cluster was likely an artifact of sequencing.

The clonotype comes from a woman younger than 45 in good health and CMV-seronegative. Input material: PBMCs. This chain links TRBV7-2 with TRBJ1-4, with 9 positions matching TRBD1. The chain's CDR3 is CASSLNVVSTGGEKLFF. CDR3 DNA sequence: TGTGCCAGCAGCTTAAATGTGGTTTCGACAGGGGGGGAAAAACTGTTTTTT.